These T cell receptor beta chains were read from a single sample in a study of memory CD4+ T cells and cytomegalovirus serostatus. Data came from immunoSEQ multiplex PCR; TCRdb stores just in-frame clones and leaves some out. The table shows fewer than 75,000 clones, with approximately 80% occurring only once. The sample was memory CD4+ T cells from blood. Receptors originate from an adult in good health and CMV-seronegative. CDR3s include the opening cysteine and the closing phenylalanine or tryptophan. A D gene is named only where the DNA matches it firmly. The listing skips clone size in some rows; elsewhere it reads once, few, many or a size class.

clone size: once
J gene: TRBJ2-5
V gene: TRBV7-8
D gene: NA
CDR3 protein: CGAGWMETQYF
CDR3 DNA: TGTGGGGCGGGATGGATGGAGACCCAGTACTTC

clone size: NA
J gene: TRBJ2-4
V gene: TRBV23-1
D gene: NA
CDR3 protein: CASSQSRGDSLAKNIQYF
CDR3 DNA: TGCGCCAGCAGTCAATCGAGGGGGGACTCTTTAGCCAAAAACATTCAGTACTTC

clone size: few
J gene: TRBJ1-1
V gene: TRBV29-1
D gene: NA
CDR3 protein: CSGRRGALNTEAFF
CDR3 DNA: TGCAGCGGCCGTCGGGGGGCTCTGAACACTGAAGCTTTCTTT

clone size: NA
J gene: TRBJ1-2
V gene: TRBV7-2
D gene: TRBD1
CDR3 protein: CASSLLGTGISGGYTF
CDR3 DNA: TGTGCCAGCAGCCTTTTAGGGACAGGGATTTCGGGGGGCTACACCTTC

clone size: NA
J gene: TRBJ1-1
V gene: TRBV30
D gene: TRBD1
CDR3 protein: CAWSVLGQGGTEAFF
CDR3 DNA: TGTGCCTGGAGTGTACTTGGGCAGGGGGGGACTGAAGCTTTCTTT

clone size: NA
J gene: TRBJ1-2
V gene: TRBV5-1
D gene: NA
CDR3 protein: CASSSGALGYGYTF
CDR3 DNA: TGCGCCAGCAGCTCCGGGGCCTTGGGCTATGGCTACACCTTC

clone size: NA
J gene: TRBJ1-2
V gene: TRBV7-2
D gene: NA
CDR3 protein: CASSLGRGFGYGYTF
CDR3 DNA: TGTGCCAGCAGCCTAGGGAGGGGCTTTGGCTATGGCTACACCTTC

clone size: NA
J gene: TRBJ2-2
V gene: TRBV10-1
D gene: NA
CDR3 protein: CASSDQGITGELFF
CDR3 DNA: TGCGCCAGCAGTGACCAGGGAATCACCGGGGAGCTGTTTTTT

clone size: NA
J gene: TRBJ1-2
V gene: TRBV4-2
D gene: NA
CDR3 protein: CASSVGQNYGYTF
CDR3 DNA: TGTGCCAGCAGCGTAGGACAGAACTATGGCTACACCTTC

clone size: few
J gene: TRBJ1-1
V gene: TRBV9
D gene: NA
CDR3 protein: CASSVGGFGTEAFF
CDR3 DNA: TGTGCCAGCAGCGTAGGCGGGTTCGGGACTGAAGCTTTCTTT

clone size: NA
J gene: TRBJ1-6
V gene: TRBV5-1
D gene: TRBD1
CDR3 protein: CASSGTTGGGSPLHF
CDR3 DNA: TGCGCCAGCAGCGGTACGACAGGGGGGGGATCACCCCTCCACTTT

clone size: NA
J gene: TRBJ1-5
V gene: TRBV19
D gene: NA
CDR3 protein: CASSIVENQPQHF
CDR3 DNA: TGTGCCAGTAGTATAGTGGAGAATCAGCCCCAGCATTTT

clone size: few
J gene: TRBJ2-1
V gene: TRBV10-3
D gene: TRBD2
CDR3 protein: CATSLGGASNEQFF
CDR3 DNA: TGTGCCACCTCACTGGGAGGGGCTAGCAATGAGCAGTTCTTC

clone size: NA
J gene: TRBJ2-1
V gene: TRBV7-9
D gene: NA
CDR3 protein: CASNRGGADEQFF
CDR3 DNA: TGTGCCAGCAACAGAGGGGGGGCCGATGAGCAGTTCTTC

clone size: NA
J gene: TRBJ2-2
V gene: TRBV19
D gene: NA
CDR3 protein: CASSIDRLGELFF
CDR3 DNA: TGTGCCAGTAGTATAGATCGGCTAGGGGAGCTGTTTTTT

clone size: NA
J gene: TRBJ2-7
V gene: TRBV15
D gene: TRBD2
CDR3 protein: CATSSPGRVGAYEQYF
CDR3 DNA: TGTGCCACCAGCAGCCCGGGGAGGGTCGGAGCCTACGAGCAGTACTTC

clone size: NA
J gene: TRBJ1-4
V gene: TRBV6-5
D gene: TRBD1
CDR3 protein: CASSTGTANEKLFF
CDR3 DNA: TGTGCCAGCAGCACCGGGACAGCTAATGAAAAACTGTTTTTT

clone size: NA
J gene: TRBJ1-2
V gene: TRBV5-1
D gene: TRBD1
CDR3 protein: CASSLRTGGGYTF
CDR3 DNA: TGCGCCAGCAGCCTACGCACAGGGGGAGGCTACACCTTC

clone size: NA
J gene: TRBJ1-5
V gene: TRBV19
D gene: NA
CDR3 protein: CASSIAPGQGSQHF
CDR3 DNA: TGTGCCAGTAGTATAGCTCCGGGGCAGGGATCCCAGCATTTT

clone size: NA
J gene: TRBJ2-7
V gene: TRBV21-1
D gene: NA
CDR3 protein: CASSRGQGKYSYEQYF
CDR3 DNA: TGTGCCAGCAGCAGGGGACAGGGGAAATATAGCTACGAGCAGTACTTC

clone size: NA
J gene: TRBJ1-3
V gene: TRBV14
D gene: NA
CDR3 protein: CASSPLGAPGGNTIYF
CDR3 DNA: TGTGCCAGCAGCCCACTTGGGGCACCCGGTGGAAACACCATATATTTT